This T cell receptor (beta chain) appears in the sequencing data of a study of T cells in women clearing cervical HPV infection. The overall study: Controls were women whose single incident HPV16 infection cleared within 12 months without precancer or cancer. Case blood was drawn when the lesion was first found; control blood after infection became undetectable. Broader study findings: CIN3+ cases had significantly higher TCR richness than controls; evenness did not differ. Timing of associations relative to infection is unclear; T-cell subsets were not isolated.

As regards this clone: The antigen is not known.

TCRdb's table, derived via immunoSEQ multiplex PCR, lists solely in-frame clones and lacks some. The sample table includes roughly 31,000 clones. The sequenced sample consisted of blood buffy coat. This sequence originates from a woman aged 18-69 years with a cervical HPV16 infection that either progressed to CIN3+ or cleared (not recorded which).

The part of the CDR3 DNA that was read is TGTGCCTGGACACCTGGACTAGCGGGGAGTACAGATACC. It specifies CAWTPGLAGSTDT. The whole CDR3 sequence is CAWTPGLAGSTDTYTF. V gene TRBV30 combines with J gene TRBJ1-2; D remains ambiguous. The read ends 3 residues early relative to the CDR3; the germline J gene fills the gap. CDR1 and CDR2 (germline): GTSNPN, SVGIG (reference sequence). The CDR3 has 16 residues.